This TCR beta chain appears in the sequencing data of a study of shared clonotypes between healthy human individuals. Approximately 30,000 T cell genomes (roughly 190 ng DNA) went into each sorted-subset replicate. Sequencing used immunoSEQ multiplex PCR; TCRdb keeps in-frame clones, though not all of them. The data hold about 2.4 million clones, with roughly 93% observed a single time. Splitting the CD4+ cells yielded a CD45RA+ naive subset and a CD45RA-negative memory subset. The receptor's source is a man aged 18 to 30 in good health. Some clones in this sample may be carry-over from other donors' samples. The material sequenced was naive CD4+ T cells from PBMCs. The subset is: CD45RA+ positively selected.

The CDR3 bases are TGTGCCAGCAGGCGGGTCCCGCAAGAGACCCAGTACTTC. Protein product: CASRRVPQETQYF. V and J are TRBV28 and TRBJ2-5, with a possible D match to TRBD2 (5 bases). The V gene's germline CDR1 is MDHEN and CDR2 SYDVKM. The CDR3 runs to 13 residues. Trimming took 6 bases from V and 2 from J, leaving 10 bases between them.